The next 26 T cell receptor beta chains were all read from a single sample in a study of T cell clones after liver transplantation. Using immunoSEQ multiplex PCR, the repertoire was profiled, and TCRdb retains in-frame clones only, with some absent. This table holds around 100,000 clones, roughly four fifths found once. The input for sequencing was CD4+ T cells from blood, taken 45 to 50 months after liver transplant. Source of these receptors: a human patient who received a liver transplant. Some T cells may have originated in the graft donor.

V gene TRBV4-1 combines with J gene TRBJ1-4; D ambiguous. Germline V gives CDR1 MGHRA, CDR2 YSYEKL. V dropped 1 base and J dropped 5 bases, with 5 bases sitting between them. This CDR3 comprises 13 residues. The CDR3 protein is CASSQVPNEKLFF. The DNA for the CDR3 is TGCGCCAGCAGCCAAGTTCCCAATGAAAAACTGTTTTTT.

The chain uses TRBV5-1 and TRBJ2-5; no reliable D call. Deletions cut 4 bases from V and 4 bases from J, with 5 bases between. CDR1 and CDR2 from the germline V gene are SGHRS and YFSETQ. CDR3 length equals 11 residues. The CDR3 bases are TGCGCCAGCAGCCACCTAGAGACCCAGTACTTC. Residues: CASSHLETQYF.

This rearrangement joins TRBV5-4 to TRBJ1-2; 8 nucleotides align to TRBD1. Germline lookup yields CDR1 SGHNT and CDR2 YYREEE (reference sequence). V lost 3 bases and J lost 10; bases outside the gene matches: 11. The CDR3 is made up of 14 amino acids. The CDR3 loop is CASSSSGGAVDYTF. The CDR3, as DNA: TGTGCCAGCAGCTCATCAGGGGGCGCGGTGGACTACACCTTC.

CDR3 DNA: TGTGCCAGTAGTATAACCCCCCCAACTAGCGTGAACACCGGGGAGCTGTTTTTT. Amino acids: CASSITPPTSVNTGELFF. This sequence joins TRBV19 and TRBJ2-2; TRBD2 matches at 7 bases. This CDR3 is built from 18 residues. Trimming removed 2 bases from V and 1 base from J; junction bases left unmatched: 10. Germline-derived CDR1 and CDR2 are LNHDA and SQIVND (reference sequence). The entire variable domain, with the rest obtained from reference TRBV19 and TRBJ2-2, is as follows: DGGITQSPKYLFRKEGQNVTLSCEQNLNHDAMYWYRQDPGQGLRLIYYSQIVNDFQKGDIAEGYSVSREKKESFPLTVTSAQKNPTAFYLCASSITPPTSVNTGELFFGEGSRLTVL.

The chain has TRBV6-6 and TRBJ1-5; 9 bases line up with TRBD1. This CDR3 has 16 residues. Per germline, CDR1 MNHNY and CDR2 SVGAGI (reference sequence). J lost 1 base, V lost 6 bases, and 7 bases had no gene match. The CDR3 DNA sequence: TGTGCCAGCAGGGATGGGACAGGGTCCAGCAATCAGCCCCAGCATTTT. As protein: CASRDGTGSSNQPQHF.

The chain recombines TRBV5-8 with TRBJ2-1, with D unresolved. The CDR3 has 15 residues. CDR1 and CDR2 from the germline V gene are SGHTS and YDEGEE. The ends were cut back, 1 base at V and 2 bases at J, with 10 bases in the middle. In DNA form, the CDR3 reads TGTGCCAGCAGCTTGATAGAGGCCGCCTACAATGAGCAGTTCTTC. Translating gives CASSLIEAAYNEQFF. Variable domain in full (rest from reference TRBV5-8 and TRBJ2-1): EAGVTQSPTHLIKTRGQQATLRCSPISGHTSVYWYQQALGLGLQFLLWYDEGEERNRGNFPPRFSGRQFPNYSSELNVNALELEDSALYLCASSLIEAAYNEQFFGPGTRLTVL.

CDR3: CASKLAGTNTGELFF. The CDR3 nucleotides are TGTGCCAGCAAGCTAGCGGGGACGAACACCGGGGAGCTGTTTTTT. J is TRBJ2-2 and V is TRBV27; 9 nucleotides line up with TRBD2. Germline V gene sequence: CDR1 MNHEY, CDR2 SMNVEV (reference sequence). The CDR3 loop spans 15 amino acids. With 7 bases clipped from V and 0 bases from J, the junction kept 3 bases outside the gene matches.

V gene TRBV19 combines with J gene TRBJ2-3, with D perhaps TRBD1 (5 bases). Germline CDR1 LNHDA, CDR2 SQIVND (reference sequence). CDR3 length: 14 residues. The V end was cut by 8 bases, the J end by 0 bases, with 12 bases between. In nucleotides, the CDR3 is TGTGCCAGTGACAGTGGGTCTAGCACAGATACGCAGTATTTT. This encodes CASDSGSSTDTQYF.

This clone was detected only a few times. V and J are TRBV27 and TRBJ2-2; 7 bases line up with TRBD1. After removal of 5 bases from V and 0 bases from J, the junction contained 12 bases not matched to a gene. The CDR3 is 18 amino acids. Germline lookup yields CDR1 MNHEY and CDR2 SMNVEV (reference sequence). CDR3 in DNA: TGTGCCAGCAGTCCCTATCACCGACAGGGCCCGAACACCGGGGAGCTGTTTTTT. Its protein is CASSPYHRQGPNTGELFF.

V and J are TRBV2 and TRBJ2-5; no firm D call. The germline V and J ends were trimmed by 2 bases and 0 bases, with 10 bases remaining between them. Germline CDR1 reads SNHLY; CDR2 reads FYNNEI. The CDR3 has 15 residues. The CDR3 region is CASSERLLYQETQYF. The CDR3, as DNA: TGTGCCAGCAGTGAAAGACTCTTGTACCAAGAGACCCAGTACTTC.

The gene calls are TRBV5-5 and TRBJ2-4; D remains ambiguous. Trimming shortened V by 4 bases and J by 0 bases, and 17 bases separated the two germline ends. Germline V gene data show CDR1 as SGHKS and CDR2 as YYEKEE (reference sequence). The CDR3 spans 17 residues. CDR3: CASSPARLELAKNIQYF. The CDR3 DNA reads as TGTGCCAGCAGCCCAGCTAGGTTGGAGCTAGCCAAAAACATTCAGTACTTC.

This chain uses TRBV9 with TRBJ2-2; no firm D call. Germline CDR1 reads SGDLS; CDR2 reads YYNGEE. The CDR3 is 13 residues long. V lost 0 bases, J lost 4 bases, and 4 bases lay in between. The CDR3 sequence: CASSVDGTGELFF. Here the CDR3 DNA reads TGTGCCAGCAGCGTAGACGGCACCGGGGAGCTGTTTTTT.

The chain couples TRBV2 to TRBJ1-5, with 8 bases matching TRBD1. The CDR3 loop spans 15 amino acids. With 4 bases clipped from V and 1 base from J, the junction kept 3 bases outside the gene matches. Germline V gene data show CDR1 as SNHLY and CDR2 as FYNNEI. The CDR3 region is CASSGQGTSNQPQHF. The CDR3 DNA follows: TGTGCCAGCAGTGGACAGGGGACAAGCAATCAGCCCCAGCATTTT.

This chain uses TRBV7-3 with TRBJ2-2, with TRBD1 identical over 8 bases. The junction had 10 bases not matched to a gene; V was cut back by 5 bases and J by 5 bases. This CDR3 is 16 amino acids long. Germline-derived CDR1 and CDR2 are SGHTA and FQGTGA. The CDR3 DNA reads as TGTGCCAGCAGCACCGACAGGGGCGGAGAGACCGGGGAGCTGTTTTTT. This gives the protein CASSTDRGGETGELFF.

The chain employs TRBV6-5 and TRBJ2-7; 10 bases match TRBD2. The J segment lost 3 bases and the V segment lost 2 bases, leaving 4 bases of the junction unmatched. CDR1 is MNHEY and CDR2 is SVGAGI in the germline V gene. The CDR3 is 15 residues long. The DNA for the CDR3 is TGTGCCAGCAGTTACCGGGCTAGCGGGAGCTACGAGCAGTACTTC. Residues: CASSYRASGSYEQYF.

The chain combines TRBV27 with TRBJ1-1; TRBD1 might be the D (5 bases). The CDR3 runs 15 residues. V was shortened by 1 base and J by 1 base, with 10 bases between the two germline ends. CDR1 is MNHEY, CDR2 SMNVEV, per germline (reference sequence). CDR3 bases: TGTGCCAGCAGTTTATTACCCGGGGGGAACACTGAAGCTTTCTTT. Its translation: CASSLLPGGNTEAFF.

This chain links TRBV6-5 with TRBJ1-1; D is perhaps TRBD1 (5 bases). Germline V gene lookup returns CDR1 MNHEY and CDR2 SVGAGI. Between the trimmed V and J ends, which lost 6 bases and 4 bases, there was a span of 15 bases. The CDR3 spans 14 residues. The CDR3 region is CASSRQRMGTEAFF. CDR3 in DNA: TGTGCCAGCAGCAGACAGAGGATGGGCACTGAAGCTTTCTTT.

In this sample, this clone turned up once. The V and J genes are TRBV15 and TRBJ2-1; 7 bases line up with TRBD2. Trimming cost V 1 base and J 0 bases; bases outside gene matches: 0. Germline V lookup: CDR1 LNHNV, CDR2 YYDKDF (reference sequence). The length of the CDR3 is 15 residues. The CDR3 nucleotides are TGTGCCACCAGCAGAGGCGGGAGCTCCTACAATGAGCAGTTCTTC. Its protein is CATSRGGSSYNEQFF.

The chain recombines TRBV19 with TRBJ1-1; D is perhaps TRBD1 (5 bases). Germline V gives CDR1 LNHDA, CDR2 SQIVND (reference sequence). This CDR3 has 16 amino acids. V was clipped by 2 bases and J by 5 bases, with 18 bases between them. CDR3 bases: TGTGCCAGTAGTATACGAGGGGCAGGGAGCGTTACTGAAGCTTTCTTT. It specifies CASSIRGAGSVTEAFF. The full variable domain, rest sourced from reference TRBV19 and TRBJ1-1, is DGGITQSPKYLFRKEGQNVTLSCEQNLNHDAMYWYRQDPGQGLRLIYYSQIVNDFQKGDIAEGYSVSREKKESFPLTVTSAQKNPTAFYLCASSIRGAGSVTEAFFGQGTRLTVV.

The V gene is TRBV11-2, the J gene TRBJ2-5, with 9 bases matching TRBD2. The V segment lost 5 bases and the J segment 5 bases; nucleotides outside the gene matches: 9. CDR1 is SGHAT and CDR2 is FQNNGV in the germline V gene. The CDR3 sequence is 15 residues long. CDR3 amino acids: CASSVRREGEETQYF. The CDR3 DNA is TGTGCCAGCAGCGTCCGGCGGGAGGGGGAGGAGACCCAGTACTTC.

The gene calls are TRBV27 and TRBJ2-7; a possible D gene is TRBD1 (5 bases). CDR3 length equals 12 residues. Trimming stripped 7 bases from V and 1 base from J, with 8 bases between. The V gene's germline CDR1 is MNHEY and CDR2 SMNVEV (reference sequence). The CDR3, as DNA: TGTGCCAGCAAAACAGGATCCTACGAGCAGTACTTC. The encoded protein is CASKTGSYEQYF.

V gene TRBV6-5 combines with J gene TRBJ2-2; D may match TRBD1 or TRBD2 (5 bases each). Deletions cut 11 bases from V and 3 bases from J, with 13 bases between. Germline V gives CDR1 MNHEY, CDR2 SVGAGI. This CDR3 region has 13 residues. CDR3 region: CASMRGDTGELFF. Here the CDR3 DNA reads TGTGCCTCGATGCGAGGGGACACCGGGGAGCTGTTTTTT.

Here the CDR3 reads CATDSSYEQYF. The CDR3 coding sequence is TGTGCCACCGACAGCTCCTACGAGCAGTACTTC. The chain couples TRBV6-1 to TRBJ2-7; maybe TRBD1 (5 bases). V was shortened by 10 bases and J by 0 bases, with 7 bases between the two germline ends. This CDR3 has 11 amino acids. Germline lookup yields CDR1 MNHNS and CDR2 SASEGT.

The genes are TRBV18 and TRBJ2-3; 9 bases are a match to TRBD1. The ends lost 3 bases at V and 5 bases at J; junction bases unmatched: 9. CDR1 and CDR2 from the germline V gene are KGHSH and LQKENI. This CDR3 region has 16 residues. CDR3 sequence reads: CASSPTPGQGQDTQYF. The CDR3 DNA is TGTGCCAGCTCACCGACTCCGGGACAGGGCCAAGATACGCAGTATTTT.

In its sample, this clone was seen once. The genes are TRBV6-5 and TRBJ2-2; no clear D gene. The CDR3 spans 15 residues. Germline V lookup: CDR1 MNHEY, CDR2 SVGAGI. V was cut by 5 bases and J by 2 bases, with 12 bases left in between. The CDR3 DNA sequence: TGTGCCAGCAGTACAGACTTTTCTAACACCGGGGAGCTGTTTTTT. Encoded protein: CASSTDFSNTGELFF.

The genes are TRBV5-8 and TRBJ2-7; possibly TRBD1 for D (5 bases). Germline loops: CDR1 SGHTS, CDR2 YDEGEE. V was shortened by 3 bases and J by 0 bases, with 13 bases between the two germline ends. The CDR3 is 15 amino acids. The CDR3 region is CASSSRVTGSYEQYF. The CDR3 DNA is TGTGCCAGCAGCTCCAGGGTAACAGGCTCCTACGAGCAGTACTTC.